This entry lists 10 T cell receptor beta chains sequenced from one sample in a study of blood T cell repertoires in COVID-19. TCRdb keeps only in-frame clones here, not all; method: immunoSEQ multiplex PCR. The sample shows a few hundred thousand clones, about 88% of them seen only once. The sequenced sample was PBMCs or T cells enriched from blood (not recorded which). Receptors were obtained from a woman in her thirties who had recovered from COVID-19.

The chain employs TRBV5-5 and TRBJ2-1, with a weak D call TRBD2 (5 bases). The CDR3 extends over 19 amino acids. Germline V gene data show CDR1 as SGHKS and CDR2 as YYEKEE (reference sequence). V lost 1 base, J lost 0 bases, and 20 bases lay in between. As DNA, the CDR3 is TGTGCCAGCAGCTTGTCAGCGGACTCCCTCTTGGCCTCCTACAATGAGCAGTTCTTC. Its translation: CASSLSADSLLASYNEQFF.

The chain couples TRBV4-2 to TRBJ2-7; 11 bases line up with TRBD2. CDR1 is LGHNA and CDR2 is YNFKEQ in the germline V gene. V shed 1 base and J 7 bases; nucleotides not matched to a gene: 9. This CDR3 spans 16 amino acids. DNA for the CDR3: TGTGCCAGCAGCCAAGGTTTAGCGGGGGGGCGGAGTGAGCAGTACTTC. Translated: CASSQGLAGGRSEQYF.

This rearrangement joins TRBV6-2 or TRBV6-3 to TRBJ2-7; the D gene is possibly TRBD2 (5 bases). The CDR3 covers 15 residues. Germline V gene sequence: CDR1 MNHEY, CDR2 SVGEGT. Trimming pared 0 bases from V and 6 bases from J, leaving 15 bases between. Here the CDR3 reads CASSYSTDFGREQYF. For the CDR3, the DNA is TGTGCCAGCAGTTACTCGACGGACTTTGGACGCGAGCAGTACTTC.

The chain combines TRBV6-5 with TRBJ1-6, with D maybe TRBD1 (6 bases). This CDR3 region has 13 residues. The germline V gene has CDR1 MNHEY and CDR2 SVGAGI. V was trimmed by 11 bases and J by 10 bases, leaving 18 bases between them. The CDR3 reads CAVQGNNGSPLHF. The CDR3, as DNA: TGTGCCGTACAGGGAAACAACGGATCACCCCTCCACTTT.

The V gene is TRBV29-1, the J gene TRBJ1-3; possibly TRBD1 for D (5 bases). V was pared by 7 bases and J by 2 bases, with 15 bases between. Looked up from germline, CDR1 is SQVTM and CDR2 is ANQGSEA. The CDR3 loop spans 14 amino acids. CDR3 bases: TGCAGCGCCCGTATCGCAGGGACTGGAAACACCATATATTTT. This gives the protein CSARIAGTGNTIYF.

The gene calls are TRBV5-1 and TRBJ1-1, with D maybe TRBD1 (5 bases). The V gene lost 4 bases and the J gene lost 10 bases, with 14 bases spanning the gap. Germline V gene lookup returns CDR1 SGHRS and CDR2 YFSETQ. The length of the CDR3 is 12 residues. The chain's CDR3 is CASSPGGVGAFF. The DNA for the CDR3 is TGCGCCAGCAGCCCCGGGGGGGTTGGAGCTTTCTTT.

The rearrangement joins TRBV5-4 to TRBJ1-2; possibly TRBD1 for D (5 bases). The germline V gene has CDR1 SGHNT and CDR2 YYREEE (reference sequence). Trimming stripped 1 base from V and 6 bases from J, with 13 bases between. The CDR3 covers 14 residues. CDR3 sequence (DNA): TGTGCCAGCAGCTTGCTTACGGTAGGGGATGGCTACACCTTC. Protein: CASSLLTVGDGYTF. Looking up the rest from reference TRBV5-4 and TRBJ1-2 gives the full variable domain: ETGVTQSPTHLIKTRGQQVTLRCSSQSGHNTVSWYQQALGQGPQFIFQYYREEENGRGNFPPRFSGLQFPNYSSELNVNALELDDSALYLCASSLLTVGDGYTFGSGTRLTVV.

The rearrangement uses TRBV19 and TRBJ1-1; D ambiguous. This CDR3 has 14 amino acids. The germline CDR1 and CDR2 sequences are LNHDA and SQIVND (reference sequence). V lost 1 base to trimming and J lost 2 bases, with 8 bases between them. DNA for the CDR3: TGTGCCAGTAGTATAGTGGGCAGCAACACTGAAGCTTTCTTT. Amino acids: CASSIVGSNTEAFF.

The CDR3 coding sequence is TGTGCCAGCAGCTTGTTCAGGGGACAGGGGGCTGTTATGAACACTGAAGCTTTCTTT. Its protein is CASSLFRGQGAVMNTEAFF. The chain combines TRBV5-4 with TRBJ1-1, with TRBD1 matching 12 bases. V trimming: 1 base; J trimming: 0 bases; junction bases outside the gene matches: 10. The CDR3 consists of 19 residues. Germline V gene sequence: CDR1 SGHNT, CDR2 YYREEE (reference sequence).

This clone came up a few times. The V gene is TRBV10-3, the J gene TRBJ1-1; D is perhaps TRBD1 (6 bases). The V end was cut by 1 base, the J end by 4 bases, with 10 bases between. The CDR3 runs to 14 residues. Per germline, CDR1 ENHRY and CDR2 SYGVKD. CDR3 loop: CAISELGAATEAFF. The CDR3 bases are TGTGCCATCAGTGAGTTGGGGGCGGCCACTGAAGCTTTCTTT.